This T cell receptor (beta chain) was captured by sequencing in a study of shared clonotypes between healthy human individuals. Overall study findings and caveats: Generally, estimated richness proved larger in naive subsets than it did in memory subsets.

At deep level, the assay was performed. Several immunoSEQ plates held equal portions of the genomic DNA taken from each subset. Authors' methods: Sequence data from immunoSEQ were junction-only and lacked quality scores; consequently, filtering differed. Data came from immunoSEQ multiplex PCR; TCRdb stores just in-frame clones and leaves some out. The V and J calls and clone size come from that table; D and trimming were worked out from the DNA. The repertoire holds a few million clones, with approximately 93% as singletons. A note on this clone: The antigen remains undetermined.

The clonotype comes from a man between 18 and 35 years old in good health. Some clones in this sample may be carry-over from other donors' samples. Sample: naive CD4+ T cells from PBMCs. Documented subset: CD45RA+ positively selected.

The CDR3 nucleotides are TGTGCCAGCTCCGACAGGGGCGGCTACACCTTC. It specifies CASSDRGGYTF. The V call is TRBV18, the J call TRBJ1-2, with 8 bases identical to TRBD1. V was clipped by 6 bases and J by 8 bases; unmatched bases: 2. This CDR3 contains 11 residues. CDR1 is KGHSH and CDR2 is LQKENI in the germline V gene. The full variable domain, its missing parts supplied by reference TRBV18 and TRBJ1-2, is NAGVMQNPRHLVRRRGQEARLRCSPMKGHSHVYWYRQLPEEGLKFMVYLQKENIIDESGMPKERFSAEFPKEGPSILRIQQVVRGDSAAYFCASSDRGGYTFGSGTRLTVV.